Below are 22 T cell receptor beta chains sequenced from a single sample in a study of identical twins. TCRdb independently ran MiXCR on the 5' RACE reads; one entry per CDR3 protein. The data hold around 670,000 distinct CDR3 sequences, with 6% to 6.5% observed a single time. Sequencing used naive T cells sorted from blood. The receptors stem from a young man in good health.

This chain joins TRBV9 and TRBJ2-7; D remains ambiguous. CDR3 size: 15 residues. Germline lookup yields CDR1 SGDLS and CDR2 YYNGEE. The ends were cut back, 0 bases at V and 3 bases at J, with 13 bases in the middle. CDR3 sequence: CASSVGAMGFYEQYF. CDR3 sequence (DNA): TGTGCCAGCAGCGTAGGGGCTATGGGGTTCTACGAGCAGTACTTC. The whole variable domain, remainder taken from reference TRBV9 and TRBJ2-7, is DSGVTQTPKHLITATGQRVTLRCSPRSGDLSVYWYQQSLDQGLQFLIQYYNGEERAKGNILERFSAQQFPDLHSELNLSSLELGDSALYFCASSVGAMGFYEQYFGPGTRLTVT.

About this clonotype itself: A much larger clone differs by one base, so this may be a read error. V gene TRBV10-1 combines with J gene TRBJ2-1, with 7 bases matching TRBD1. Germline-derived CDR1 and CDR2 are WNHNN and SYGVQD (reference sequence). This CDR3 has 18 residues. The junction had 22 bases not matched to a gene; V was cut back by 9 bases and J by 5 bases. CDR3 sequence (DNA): TGCGCCAGGAGGGAAGATAGGACAGGCCCAAGGGGCCACAATGAGCAGTTCTTC. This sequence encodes CARREDRTGPRGHNEQFF.

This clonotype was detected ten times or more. Here the CDR3 reads CSALLADNEQFF. CDR3 coding DNA: TGCAGCGCACTACTAGCGGACAATGAGCAGTTCTTC. The chain recombines TRBV29-1 with TRBJ2-1; 8 nucleotides align to TRBD2. The germline V gene encodes CDR1 SQVTM and CDR2 ANQGSEA. This CDR3 region has 12 residues. The trim removed 7 bases at V and 5 bases at J, leaving 4 bases unmatched.

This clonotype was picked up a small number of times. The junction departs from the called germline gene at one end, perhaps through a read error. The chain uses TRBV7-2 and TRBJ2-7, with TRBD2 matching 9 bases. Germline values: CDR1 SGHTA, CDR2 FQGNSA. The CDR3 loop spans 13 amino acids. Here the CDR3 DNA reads TGTGCCAGCGGCTTACTAGCGGGTTTCGAGCAGTACTTC. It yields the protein CASGLLAGFEQYF.

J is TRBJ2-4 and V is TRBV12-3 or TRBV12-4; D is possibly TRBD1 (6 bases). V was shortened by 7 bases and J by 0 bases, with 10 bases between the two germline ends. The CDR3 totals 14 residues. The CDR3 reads CASTQGLAKNIQYF. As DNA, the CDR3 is TGTGCCAGCACTCAGGGGCTAGCCAAAAACATTCAGTACTTC.

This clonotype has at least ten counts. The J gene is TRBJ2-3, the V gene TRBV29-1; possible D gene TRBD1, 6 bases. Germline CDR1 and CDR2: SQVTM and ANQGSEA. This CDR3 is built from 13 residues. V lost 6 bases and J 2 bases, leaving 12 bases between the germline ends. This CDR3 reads CSVRQALTDTQYF. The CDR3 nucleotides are TGCAGCGTCAGACAGGCGCTCACAGATACGCAGTATTTT.

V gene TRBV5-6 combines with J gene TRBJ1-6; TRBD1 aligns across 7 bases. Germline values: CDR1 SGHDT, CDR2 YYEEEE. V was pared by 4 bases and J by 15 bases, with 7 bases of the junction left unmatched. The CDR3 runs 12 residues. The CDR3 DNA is TGTGCCAGCAGCGCCGACAGGGTATTCCTCCACTTT. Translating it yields CASSADRVFLHF.

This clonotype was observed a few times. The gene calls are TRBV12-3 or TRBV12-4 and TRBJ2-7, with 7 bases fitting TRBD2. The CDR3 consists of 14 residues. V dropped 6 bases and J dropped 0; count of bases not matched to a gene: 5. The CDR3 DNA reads TGTGCCAGCAGCCAGCGGGGAATCTCCTACGAGCAGTACTTC. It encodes CASSQRGISYEQYF.

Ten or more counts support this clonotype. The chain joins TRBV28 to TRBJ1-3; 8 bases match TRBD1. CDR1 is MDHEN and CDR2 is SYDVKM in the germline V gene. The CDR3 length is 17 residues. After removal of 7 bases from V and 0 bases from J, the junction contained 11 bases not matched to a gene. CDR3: CASTPLPGGLSGNTIYF. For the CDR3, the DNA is TGTGCCAGCACCCCCTTGCCAGGGGGCCTCTCTGGAAACACCATATATTTT.

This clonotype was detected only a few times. The CDR3 DNA reads as TGCGCCAGCAGCCTACTAGGTTTTGAGCCCGCGAACACCGGGGAGCTGTTTTTT. The encoded protein is CASSLLGFEPANTGELFF. V usage is TRBV5-1 and J usage is TRBJ2-2, with a tentative D call TRBD2 (5 bases). The germline V gene has CDR1 SGHRS and CDR2 YFSETQ. V was shortened by 4 bases and J by 0 bases, with 19 bases between the two germline ends. The CDR3 runs 18 residues.

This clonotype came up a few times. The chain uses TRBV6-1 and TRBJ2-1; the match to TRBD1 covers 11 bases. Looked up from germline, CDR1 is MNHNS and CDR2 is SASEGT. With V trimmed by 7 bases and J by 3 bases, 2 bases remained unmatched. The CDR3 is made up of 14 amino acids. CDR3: CASTGTGGYNEQFF. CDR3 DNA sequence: TGTGCCAGCACCGGGACAGGGGGCTACAATGAGCAGTTCTTC.

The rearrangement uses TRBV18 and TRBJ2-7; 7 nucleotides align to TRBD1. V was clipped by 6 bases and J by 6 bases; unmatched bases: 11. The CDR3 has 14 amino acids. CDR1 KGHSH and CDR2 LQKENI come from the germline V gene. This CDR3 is CASSTNQGQLEQYV. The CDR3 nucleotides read TGTGCCAGCTCGACGAACCAGGGACAGCTCGAGCAGTACGTC.

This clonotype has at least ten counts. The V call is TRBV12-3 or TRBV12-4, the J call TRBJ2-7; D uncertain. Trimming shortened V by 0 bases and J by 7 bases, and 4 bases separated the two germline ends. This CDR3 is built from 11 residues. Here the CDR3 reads CASSLAEEQYF. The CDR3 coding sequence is TGTGCCAGCAGTTTAGCAGAAGAGCAGTACTTC.

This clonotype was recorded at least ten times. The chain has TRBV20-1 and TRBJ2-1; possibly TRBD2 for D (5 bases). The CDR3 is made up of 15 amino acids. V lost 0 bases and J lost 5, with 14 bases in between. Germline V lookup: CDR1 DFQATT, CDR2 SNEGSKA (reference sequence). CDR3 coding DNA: TGCAGTGCTAGAGAGGGCTTCGGGGAACACAATGAGCAGTTCTTC. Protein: CSAREGFGEHNEQFF.

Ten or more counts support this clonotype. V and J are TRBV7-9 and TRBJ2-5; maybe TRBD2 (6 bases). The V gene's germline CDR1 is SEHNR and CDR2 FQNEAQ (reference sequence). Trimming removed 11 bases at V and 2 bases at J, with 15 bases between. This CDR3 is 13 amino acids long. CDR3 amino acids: CAAGSNLQETQYF. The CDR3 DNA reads TGTGCCGCGGGATCAAACTTGCAAGAGACCCAGTACTTC.

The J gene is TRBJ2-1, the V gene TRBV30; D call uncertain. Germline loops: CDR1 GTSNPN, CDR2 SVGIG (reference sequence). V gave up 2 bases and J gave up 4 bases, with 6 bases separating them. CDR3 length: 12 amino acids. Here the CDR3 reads CAWSRLYNEQFF. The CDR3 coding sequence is TGTGCCTGGAGTAGACTGTACAATGAGCAGTTCTTC.

As DNA, the CDR3 is TGCGCCAGCAGCCACCGGATCCAAGAGACCCAGTACTTC. As protein: CASSHRIQETQYF. V is TRBV5-1 and J is TRBJ2-5; D gene uncertain. The V end lost 4 bases, the J end lost 1 base, and 8 bases lay between the germline ends. CDR1 and CDR2 (germline): SGHRS, YFSETQ. The CDR3 runs 13 residues.

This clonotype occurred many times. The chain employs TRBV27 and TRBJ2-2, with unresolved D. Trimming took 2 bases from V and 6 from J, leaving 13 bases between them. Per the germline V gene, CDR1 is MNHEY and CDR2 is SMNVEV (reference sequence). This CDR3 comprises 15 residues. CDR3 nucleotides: TGTGCCAGCAGTTTAAGTTGGGCCTTTCCCGGGGAGCTGTTTTTT. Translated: CASSLSWAFPGELFF.

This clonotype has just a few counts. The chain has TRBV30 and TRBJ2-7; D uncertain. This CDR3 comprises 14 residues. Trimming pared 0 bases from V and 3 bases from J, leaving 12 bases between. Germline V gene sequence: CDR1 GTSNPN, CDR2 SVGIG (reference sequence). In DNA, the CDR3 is TGTGCCTGGAGTGTACGTCGGAGTTTCTACGAGCAGTACTTC. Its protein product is CAWSVRRSFYEQYF.

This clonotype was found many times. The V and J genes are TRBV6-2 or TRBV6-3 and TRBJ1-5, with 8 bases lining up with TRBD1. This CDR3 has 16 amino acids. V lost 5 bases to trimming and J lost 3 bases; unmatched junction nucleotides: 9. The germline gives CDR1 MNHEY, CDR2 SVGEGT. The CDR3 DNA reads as TGTGCCAGCAGTCCCCACGGGGACAGGTTCAATCAGCCCCAGCATTTT. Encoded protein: CASSPHGDRFNQPQHF.

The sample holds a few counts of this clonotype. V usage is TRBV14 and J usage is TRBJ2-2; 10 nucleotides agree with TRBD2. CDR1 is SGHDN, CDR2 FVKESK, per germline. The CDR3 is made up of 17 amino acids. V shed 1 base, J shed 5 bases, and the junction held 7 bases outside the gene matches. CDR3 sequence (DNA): TGTGCCAGCAGCCAAGTTCCTAGCGGGAGAGGGACCGGGGAGCTGTTTTTT. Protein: CASSQVPSGRGTGELFF.

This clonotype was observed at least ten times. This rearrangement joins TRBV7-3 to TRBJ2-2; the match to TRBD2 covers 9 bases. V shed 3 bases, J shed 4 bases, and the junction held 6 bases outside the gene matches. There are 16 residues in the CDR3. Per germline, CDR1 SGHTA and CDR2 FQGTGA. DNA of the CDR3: TGTGCCAGCAGCTTGGGTGCAGCGGGAGGCACCGGGGAGCTGTTTTTT. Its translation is CASSLGAAGGTGELFF.